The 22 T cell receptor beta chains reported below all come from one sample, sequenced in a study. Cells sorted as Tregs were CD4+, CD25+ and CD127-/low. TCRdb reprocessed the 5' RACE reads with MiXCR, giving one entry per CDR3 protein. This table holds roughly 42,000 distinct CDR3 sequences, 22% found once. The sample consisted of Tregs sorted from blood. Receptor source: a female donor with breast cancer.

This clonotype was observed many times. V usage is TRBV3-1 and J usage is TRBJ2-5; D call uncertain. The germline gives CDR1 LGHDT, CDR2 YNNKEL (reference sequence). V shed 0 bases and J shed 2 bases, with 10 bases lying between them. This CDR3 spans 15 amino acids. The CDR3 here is CASSQDASYQETQYF. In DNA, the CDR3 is TGTGCCAGCAGCCAAGACGCCAGCTATCAAGAGACCCAGTACTTC.

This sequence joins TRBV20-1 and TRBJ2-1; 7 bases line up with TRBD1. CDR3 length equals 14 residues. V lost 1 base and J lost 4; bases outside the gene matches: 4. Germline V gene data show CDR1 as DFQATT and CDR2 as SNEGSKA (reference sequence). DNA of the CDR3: TGCAGTGCTAGAGGACAGGGCGATTACAATGAGCAGTTCTTC. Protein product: CSARGQGDYNEQFF.

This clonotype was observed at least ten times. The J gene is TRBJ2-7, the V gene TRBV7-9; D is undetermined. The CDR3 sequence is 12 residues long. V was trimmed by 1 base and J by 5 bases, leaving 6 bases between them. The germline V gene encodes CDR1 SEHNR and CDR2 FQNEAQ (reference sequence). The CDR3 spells CASSLGRNEQYF. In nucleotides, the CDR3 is TGTGCCAGCAGCTTAGGGCGGAACGAGCAGTACTTC.

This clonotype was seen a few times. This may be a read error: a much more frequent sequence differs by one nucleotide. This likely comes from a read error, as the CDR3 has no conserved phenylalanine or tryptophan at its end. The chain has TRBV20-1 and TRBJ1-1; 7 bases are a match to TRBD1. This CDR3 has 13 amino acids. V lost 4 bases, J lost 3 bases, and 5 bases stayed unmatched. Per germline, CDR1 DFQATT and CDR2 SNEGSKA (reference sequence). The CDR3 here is CSAKGQMDTEAFS. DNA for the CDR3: TGCAGTGCTAAGGGACAGATGGACACTGAAGCTTTCTCT.

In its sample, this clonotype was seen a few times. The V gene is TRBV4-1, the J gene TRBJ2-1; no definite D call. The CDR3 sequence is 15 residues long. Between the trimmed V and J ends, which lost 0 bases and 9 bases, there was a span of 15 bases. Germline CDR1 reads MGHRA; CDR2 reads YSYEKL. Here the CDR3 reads CASSQDMRGWIEQFF. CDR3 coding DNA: TGCGCCAGCAGCCAAGATATGCGCGGTTGGATTGAGCAGTTCTTC.

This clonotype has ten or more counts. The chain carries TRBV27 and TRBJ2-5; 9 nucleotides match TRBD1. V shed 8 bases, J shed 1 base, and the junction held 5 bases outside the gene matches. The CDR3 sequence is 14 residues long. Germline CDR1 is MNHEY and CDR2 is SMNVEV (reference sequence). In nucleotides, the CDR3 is TGTGCCAGCGGCGGGACAGGGACCCAAGAGACCCAGTACTTC. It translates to CASGGTGTQETQYF.

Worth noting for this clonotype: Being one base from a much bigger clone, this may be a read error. CDR3 residues: CVSSLWGHNTDTQYF. CDR3 in DNA: TGCGTCAGCAGCTTGTGGGGACATAACACAGATACGCAGTATTTT. The chain joins TRBV5-1 to TRBJ2-3; D perhaps matches TRBD1 (6 bases). The CDR3 length is 15 residues. Germline V gene lookup returns CDR1 SGHRS and CDR2 YFSETQ.

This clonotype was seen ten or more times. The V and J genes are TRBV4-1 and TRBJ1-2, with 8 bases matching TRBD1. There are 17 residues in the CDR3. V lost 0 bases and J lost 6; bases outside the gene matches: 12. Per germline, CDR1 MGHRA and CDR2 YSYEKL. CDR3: CASSQDQAAGGVDGYTF. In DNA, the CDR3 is TGCGCCAGCAGCCAAGATCAGGCGGCAGGGGGCGTGGATGGCTACACCTTC.

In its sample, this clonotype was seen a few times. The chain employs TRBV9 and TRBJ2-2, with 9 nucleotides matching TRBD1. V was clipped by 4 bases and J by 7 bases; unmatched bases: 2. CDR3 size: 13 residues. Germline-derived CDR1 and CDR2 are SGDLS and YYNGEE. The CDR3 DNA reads TGTGCCAGCAGCCTGGACAGGGGCGGGGAGCTGTTTTTT. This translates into CASSLDRGGELFF.

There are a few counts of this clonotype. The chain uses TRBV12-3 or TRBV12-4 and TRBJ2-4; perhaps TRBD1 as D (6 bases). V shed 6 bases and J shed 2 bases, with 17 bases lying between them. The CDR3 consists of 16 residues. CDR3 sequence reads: CASSTLQGWTKNIQYF. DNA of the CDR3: TGTGCCAGCAGCACCCTACAGGGCTGGACCAAAAACATTCAGTACTTC.

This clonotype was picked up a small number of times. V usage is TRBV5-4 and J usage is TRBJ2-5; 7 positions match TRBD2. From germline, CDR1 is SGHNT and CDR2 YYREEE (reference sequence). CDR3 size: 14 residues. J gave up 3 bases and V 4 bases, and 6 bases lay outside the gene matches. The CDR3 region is CASSMTSSKETQYF. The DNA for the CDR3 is TGTGCCAGCAGCATGACTAGCAGCAAAGAGACCCAGTACTTC.

The CDR3 region has the DNA TGCGCCAGCAGCTCACTCCTTGGGGGAACAGATACGCAGTATTTT. Translation: CASSSLLGGTDTQYF. The rearrangement joins TRBV5-1 to TRBJ2-3, with D possibly being TRBD1 or TRBD2 (5 bases each). The CDR3 totals 15 residues. Germline-derived CDR1 and CDR2 are SGHRS and YFSETQ. Trimming took off 3 bases at V and 3 bases at J, with 14 bases between the two ends.

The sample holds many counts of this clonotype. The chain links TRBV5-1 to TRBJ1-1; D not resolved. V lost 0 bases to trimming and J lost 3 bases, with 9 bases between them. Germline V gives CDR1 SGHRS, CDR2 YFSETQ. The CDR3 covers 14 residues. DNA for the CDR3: TGCGCCAGCAGCTTGGGGGCAGGACACACTGAAGCTTTCTTT. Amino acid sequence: CASSLGAGHTEAFF.

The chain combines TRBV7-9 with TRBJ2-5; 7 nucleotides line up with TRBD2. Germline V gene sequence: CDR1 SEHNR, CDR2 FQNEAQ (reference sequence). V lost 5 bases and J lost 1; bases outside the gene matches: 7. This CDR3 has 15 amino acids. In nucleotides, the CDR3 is TGTGCCAGCAGCCTCAAGCGGGACTCCCAAGAGACCCAGTACTTC. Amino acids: CASSLKRDSQETQYF.

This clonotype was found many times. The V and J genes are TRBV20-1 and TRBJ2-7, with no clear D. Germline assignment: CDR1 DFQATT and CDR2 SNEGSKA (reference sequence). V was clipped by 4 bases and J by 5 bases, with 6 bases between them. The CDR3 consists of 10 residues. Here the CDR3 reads CSAMFDEQYF. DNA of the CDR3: TGCAGTGCTATGTTCGACGAGCAGTACTTC.

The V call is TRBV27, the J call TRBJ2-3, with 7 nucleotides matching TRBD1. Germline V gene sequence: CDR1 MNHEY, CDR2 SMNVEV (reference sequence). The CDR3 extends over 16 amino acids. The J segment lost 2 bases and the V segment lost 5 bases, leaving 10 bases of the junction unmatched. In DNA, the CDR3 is TGTGCCAGCAGTGCCTCCCGGGACAGAATCACAGATACGCAGTATTTT. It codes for CASSASRDRITDTQYF.

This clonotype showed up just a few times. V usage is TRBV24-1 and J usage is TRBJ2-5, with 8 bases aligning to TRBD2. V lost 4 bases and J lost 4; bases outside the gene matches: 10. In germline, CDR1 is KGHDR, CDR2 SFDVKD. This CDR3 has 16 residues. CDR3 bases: TGTGCCACCAGTGACCTTGGCGGGAGCGGGAGAGAGACCCAGTACTTC. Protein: CATSDLGGSGRETQYF.

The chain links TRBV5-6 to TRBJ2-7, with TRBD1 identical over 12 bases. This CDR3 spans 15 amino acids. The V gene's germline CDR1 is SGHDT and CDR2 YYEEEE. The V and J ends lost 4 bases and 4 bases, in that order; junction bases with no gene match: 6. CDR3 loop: CASSPGGQGAYEQYF. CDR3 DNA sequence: TGTGCCAGCAGCCCGGGGGGACAGGGGGCGTACGAGCAGTACTTC.

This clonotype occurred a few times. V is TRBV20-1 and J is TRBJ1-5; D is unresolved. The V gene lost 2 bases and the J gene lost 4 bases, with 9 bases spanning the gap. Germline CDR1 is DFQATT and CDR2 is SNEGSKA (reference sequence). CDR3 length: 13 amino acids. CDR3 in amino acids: CSARNFSNQPQHF. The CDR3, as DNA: TGCAGTGCTAGAAACTTCAGTAATCAGCCCCAGCATTTT.

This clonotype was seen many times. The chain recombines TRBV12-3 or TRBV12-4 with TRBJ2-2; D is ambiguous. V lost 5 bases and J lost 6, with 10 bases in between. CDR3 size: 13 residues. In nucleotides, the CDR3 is TGTGCCAGCAGTCCGATAGCCCCCGGGGAGCTGTTTTTT. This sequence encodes CASSPIAPGELFF.

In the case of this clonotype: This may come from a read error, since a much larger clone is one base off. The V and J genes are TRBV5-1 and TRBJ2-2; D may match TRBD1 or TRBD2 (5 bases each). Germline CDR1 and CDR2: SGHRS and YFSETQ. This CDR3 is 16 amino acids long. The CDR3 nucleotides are TGCGCCAGCAGCTTGTTAGCAGGGCAACGGACCGGGGAGCCGTTTTTT. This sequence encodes CASSLLAGQRTGEPFF.

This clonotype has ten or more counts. CDR3 in DNA: TGTGCCAGCAGCGATTCCCGGACAGGGTTTGCAAATCAGCCCCAGCATTTT. Protein: CASSDSRTGFANQPQHF. The rearrangement links TRBV6-1 to TRBJ1-5; 8 nucleotides line up with TRBD1. The V and J ends lost 6 bases and 4 bases, in that order; junction bases with no gene match: 14. This CDR3 region has 17 residues. Germline V gene sequence: CDR1 MNHNS, CDR2 SASEGT.